This record looks at one T cell receptor (beta chain) sequence and its context. What antigen it recognizes has not been identified. Within one base of it there is no much larger clone, and no base qualities were kept. These data originate in a study of blood T cell repertoires in COVID-19 (dated by TCRdb to about 2020). Some background on the complete study: Samples from collaborators originated in the United States, Italy and Spain and spanned both the acute and convalescent phases of COVID-19. Deeply sampled blood TCRbeta repertoires from subjects exposed to, actively infected with, or recovered from COVID-19 were included in the dataset. The repertoires were made available in a free public database intended to serve as a resource for research on the immune response to SARS-CoV-2. Where available, HLA class I and class II types were taken from metadata supplied by the sample provider and were not determined by assay-based typing. Samples were obtained from the ongoing ImmuneRACE study (first 160 participants) and from 1,254 subjects provided by 6 global collaborators. The material from the prospective study consisted of cDNA or gDNA derived from T cells, B-cell-depleted T cells, or PBMCs. Sample metadata almost always included a de-identified subject ID, COVID-19 status, age in years and sex. Paper-wide results and their limitations: Clinical and demographic metadata were provided uncurated, with the amount varying by source and participant.

TCRbeta CDR3 regions were amplified from genomic DNA by means of the immunoSEQ Assay, a bias-controlled multiplex PCR. On the authors' methods: The number of nucleated cells in each sample was estimated from the amplification of reference gene primers within the assay. Sequence reads were collapsed and filtered to measure the absolute abundance of every unique TCRbeta CDR3 rearrangement. Productive Simpson clonality was computed per sample as the square root of Simpson's diversity index over productive rearrangements. Held by TCRdb, this immuneACCESS table contains in-frame sequences only and omits some clones. Under half of the omission traces to an unresolved V gene where checked; the cause of the rest is unknown. V, J and clone size were drawn from that table, and D and trimming were deduced from the DNA. This sample comprises roughly 250,000 clones, approximately 84% of them detected only once. The leading ten clones occupy 4% of the sample.

The collaborating institutions used their own protocols to collect whole blood in K2EDTA tubes. For TCRbeta analysis, collaborator samples were shipped as frozen whole blood, as isolated PBMCs, or as DNA extracted from either sample type. The germline V gene encodes CDR1 MNHEY and CDR2 SVGAGI. Reading from cysteine to phenylalanine, the CDR3 counts 14 amino acids. Only the CDR3 portion is preserved as DNA: 42 bases, with reading frame beginning at the first base. At the junction V is shortened by 6 bases and J by 4 bases; bases outside the gene matches: 5. Here the chain combines TRBV6-5 and TRBJ1-5; a stretch of 8 junction bases matches TRBD1. The TCR originated in a man in his fifties or sixties with acute or convalescent COVID-19. Sample: peripheral blood. The bases are TGTGCCAGCAGGACAGGGGAAAAGAATCAGCCCCAGCATTTT. The encoded protein is CASRTGEKNQPQHF.